The text below deals with one T cell receptor (beta chain). These data are taken from a study of cytomegalovirus exposure and HLA in healthy donors. The CDR3 has 13 residues. Germline V CDR1 and CDR2: MNHNS, SASEGT. The junction had 2 bases not matched to a gene; V was cut back by 9 bases and J by 2 bases. The primer mix had 60 Vbeta and 13 Jbeta primers. Assay: immunoSEQ multiplex PCR; the TCRdb copy retains only in-frame clones and omits some. This table holds about 200,000 clones, about four fifths found once. The rearrangement joins TRBV6-1 to TRBJ2-7; 12 positions match TRBD2. Specimen: PBMCs. This clonotype was sampled from a man aged 40-50 years in good health and CMV-seropositive. This CDR3 is CASGLAGTYEQYF. The CDR3 coding sequence is TGTGCCAGTGGACTAGCGGGGACCTACGAGCAGTACTTC.